Following are 30 T cell receptor beta chains from one sample sequenced in a study of blood T cell repertoires in COVID-19. Here immunoSEQ multiplex PCR was the method, and the copy in TCRdb shows in-frame clones only, minus some. The profile shows some 100,000 clones, roughly 89% of them singletons. The sequencing sample was made of peripheral blood. The source is a woman in her 70s with acute or convalescent COVID-19.

The chain combines TRBV27 with TRBJ2-5; 11 nucleotides match TRBD1. The CDR3 spans 14 residues. The germline V gene has CDR1 MNHEY and CDR2 SMNVEV (reference sequence). The trim removed 6 bases at V and 4 bases at J, leaving 4 bases unmatched. The CDR3 DNA reads as TGTGCCAGCAGCGGACAGGGGGCTGGAGAGACCCAGTACTTC. Its translation: CASSGQGAGETQYF.

The CDR3 loop reads CASSKRQGQETQYF. CDR3 nucleotides: TGTGCCAGCAGTAAACGACAGGGTCAAGAGACCCAGTACTTC. The chain recombines TRBV2 with TRBJ2-5, with 7 bases aligning to TRBD1. V was pared by 5 bases and J by 2 bases, with 5 bases of the junction left unmatched. CDR1 SNHLY and CDR2 FYNNEI come from the germline V gene. The CDR3 length is 14 residues.

J is TRBJ1-5 and V is TRBV9, with D perhaps TRBD1 (6 bases). Per germline, CDR1 SGDLS and CDR2 YYNGEE. V shed 4 bases and J shed 7 bases, with 18 bases lying between them. This CDR3 is built from 15 residues. The CDR3 DNA reads as TGTGCCAGCAGCAAACAACCAGGGGCGGAACAGCCCCAGCATTTT. It codes for CASSKQPGAEQPQHF.

The rearrangement joins TRBV18 to TRBJ2-3, with TRBD1 as a possible D gene (6 bases). The germline CDR1 and CDR2 sequences are KGHSH and LQKENI. CDR3 length: 14 amino acids. Trimming left V 4 bases short and J 6 bases short, with 14 bases between. The CDR3 region has the DNA TGTGCCAGCTCACGAAACAGGGAGTCTGATACGCAGTATTTT. Its protein product is CASSRNRESDTQYF.

The rearrangement uses TRBV19 and TRBJ2-1, with D maybe TRBD2 (6 bases). CDR1 LNHDA and CDR2 SQIVND come from the germline V gene (reference sequence). V was clipped by 1 base and J by 2 bases, with 18 bases between them. The CDR3 spans 18 residues. DNA for the CDR3: TGTGCCAGTAGTATAGTTGGTAGCGGCTCGGGCCCCTACAATGAGCAGTTCTTC. Protein sequence: CASSIVGSGSGPYNEQFF.

In its sample, this clone was seen a few times. The chain has TRBV7-6 and TRBJ2-3; no reliable D call. CDR1 and CDR2 from the germline V gene are SGHVS and FNYEAQ. V was shortened by 0 bases and J by 4 bases, with 5 bases between the two germline ends. This CDR3 comprises 13 residues. The CDR3, as DNA: TGTGCCAGCAGCTTAGCTGGCTCAGATACGCAGTATTTT. Protein: CASSLAGSDTQYF.

The rearrangement links TRBV28 to TRBJ2-2; 14 bases fit TRBD2. Looked up from germline, CDR1 is MDHEN and CDR2 is SYDVKM. This CDR3 spans 17 amino acids. Losses at the gene ends were 0 bases for V and 6 bases for J; bases not matched to a gene: 3. The CDR3 reads CASSLWRLAGGPGELFF. The CDR3 region has the DNA TGTGCCAGCAGTTTATGGAGACTAGCGGGAGGGCCCGGGGAGCTGTTTTTT.

The chain is built from TRBV7-9 and TRBJ1-1, with 8 bases matching TRBD1. Germline CDR1 SEHNR, CDR2 FQNEAQ (reference sequence). There are 14 residues in the CDR3. V trimming: 4 bases; J trimming: 7 bases; junction bases outside the gene matches: 8. The CDR3 DNA is TGTGCCAGCAGCTCCCCAGGACAGGGTATTGAAGCTTTCTTT. It translates to CASSSPGQGIEAFF.

The chain recombines TRBV28 with TRBJ2-2; 11 bases agree with TRBD1. Germline CDR1 MDHEN, CDR2 SYDVKM. The CDR3 consists of 16 residues. Trimming cost V 5 bases and J 7 bases; bases outside gene matches: 9. CDR3 sequence reads: CASSPGQGAKVGELFF. The CDR3 bases are TGTGCCAGCAGTCCAGGACAGGGGGCTAAGGTCGGGGAGCTGTTTTTT. The variable domain in full, completed from reference TRBV28 and TRBJ2-2, reads DVKVTQSSRYLVKRTGEKVFLECVQDMDHENMFWYRQDPGLGLRLIYFSYDVKMKEKGDIPEGYSVSREKKERFSLILESASTNQTSMYLCASSPGQGAKVGELFFGEGSRLTVL.

The chain couples TRBV5-5 to TRBJ1-2; D not certain. V was clipped by 0 bases and J by 4 bases, with 10 bases between them. The CDR3 is 14 amino acids. In germline, CDR1 is SGHKS, CDR2 YYEKEE (reference sequence). CDR3 residues: CASSLGQFSYGYTF. DNA for the CDR3: TGTGCCAGCAGCTTGGGGCAGTTTTCCTATGGCTACACCTTC.

This chain links TRBV3-1 (or the pseudogene TRBV3-2) with TRBJ2-1; TRBD2 matches at 8 bases. This CDR3 is 16 amino acids long. With 4 bases clipped from V and 5 bases from J, the junction kept 10 bases outside the gene matches. The germline CDR1 and CDR2 sequences are LGHDT and YNNKEL (reference sequence). The DNA for the CDR3 is TGTGCCAGCAGCCTAACCAGACTAGCGACCAACAATGAGCAGTTCTTC. Its protein is CASSLTRLATNNEQFF.

Only one count was recorded for this clone. J is TRBJ2-7 and V is TRBV6-1; 13 positions match TRBD2. This CDR3 is built from 19 residues. V was pared by 3 bases and J by 0 bases, with 11 bases of the junction left unmatched. Germline CDR1 reads MNHNS; CDR2 reads SASEGT. CDR3 sequence (DNA): TGTGCCAGCAGTGACCCTACTAGCGGGAGGGCCGGGGGCTCCTACGAGCAGTACTTC. As protein: CASSDPTSGRAGGSYEQYF.

The sample holds a few counts of this clone. The chain uses TRBV4-1 and TRBJ1-4; TRBD1 might be the D (6 bases). Trimming cost V 2 bases and J 8 bases, with 15 bases left between them. CDR1 and CDR2 from the germline V gene are MGHRA and YSYEKL. The CDR3 covers 15 residues. In nucleotides, the CDR3 is TGCGCCAGCAGCCAACCCACAGGGTGGGGGGAAAAACTGTTTTTT. It specifies CASSQPTGWGEKLFF.

The genes are TRBV18 and TRBJ1-1; possibly TRBD1 for D (5 bases). The germline V gene has CDR1 KGHSH and CDR2 LQKENI. With 0 bases removed from V and 4 bases from J, the gap between germline ends came to 9 bases. The CDR3 sequence is 14 residues long. For the CDR3, the DNA is TGTGCCAGCTCACCACCGTCCAGGGCCACTGAAGCTTTCTTT. Translated, it gives CASSPPSRATEAFF.

The chain couples TRBV19 to TRBJ2-6; D might be TRBD1 (5 bases). With 2 bases removed from V and 0 bases from J, the gap between germline ends came to 5 bases. Germline CDR1 LNHDA, CDR2 SQIVND (reference sequence). This CDR3 region has 15 residues. The CDR3 nucleotides read TGTGCCAGTAGTATACAGGGCTCTGGGGCCAACGTCCTGACTTTC. Amino acids: CASSIQGSGANVLTF.

This clone has just a few counts. This chain connects TRBV5-1 to TRBJ1-4; possibly TRBD1 for D (5 bases). CDR3 length equals 16 residues. Germline assignment: CDR1 SGHRS and CDR2 YFSETQ. V was trimmed by 1 base and J by 5 bases, leaving 15 bases between them. The DNA of the CDR3 is TGCGCCAGCAGCTTGAGACCCGGGGACTACAATGAAAAACTGTTTTTT. Amino acid sequence: CASSLRPGDYNEKLFF.

CDR3 in amino acids: CASSLELAGGVRSYNEQFF. CDR3 sequence (DNA): TGCGCCAGCAGCTTGGAGTTAGCGGGGGGTGTTAGGTCCTACAATGAGCAGTTCTTC. The V and J genes are TRBV5-1 and TRBJ2-1, with 10 bases fitting TRBD2. The trim removed 0 bases at V and 1 base at J, leaving 10 bases unmatched. The CDR3 is 19 amino acids. The germline V gene has CDR1 SGHRS and CDR2 YFSETQ. Filled out from reference TRBV5-1 and TRBJ2-1, the complete variable domain reads KAGVTQTPRYLIKTRGQQVTLSCSPISGHRSVSWYQQTPGQGLQFLFEYFSETQRNKGNFPGRFSGRQFSNSRSEMNVSTLELGDSALYLCASSLELAGGVRSYNEQFFGPGTRLTVL.

The chain couples TRBV25-1 to TRBJ2-7; possibly TRBD2 for D (6 bases). V shed 6 bases and J shed 1 base, with 16 bases lying between them. Germline lookup yields CDR1 MGHDK and CDR2 SYGVNS. The CDR3 totals 15 residues. The CDR3 DNA sequence: TGTGCCAGCAGAACCGGCGGGAAGGGATCCTACGAGCAGTACTTC. Residues: CASRTGGKGSYEQYF.

J is TRBJ2-2 and V is TRBV18; 9 nucleotides line up with TRBD1. Germline V gene lookup returns CDR1 KGHSH and CDR2 LQKENI. There are 17 residues in the CDR3. V lost 3 bases to trimming and J lost 5 bases; unmatched junction nucleotides: 10. CDR3 coding DNA: TGTGCCAGCTCACCGAGTGTGGGACAGGGTGGAACCGGGGAGCTGTTTTTT. Protein: CASSPSVGQGGTGELFF. Drawing the rest from reference TRBV18 and TRBJ2-2, the complete variable domain is NAGVMQNPRHLVRRRGQEARLRCSPMKGHSHVYWYRQLPEEGLKFMVYLQKENIIDESGMPKERFSAEFPKEGPSILRIQQVVRGDSAAYFCASSPSVGQGGTGELFFGEGSRLTVL.

V usage is TRBV7-9 and J usage is TRBJ2-5; D may be TRBD1 (6 bases). V shed 0 bases and J shed 5 bases, with 13 bases lying between them. The V gene's germline CDR1 is SEHNR and CDR2 FQNEAQ (reference sequence). The CDR3 loop spans 15 amino acids. The CDR3 loop is CASSLAAGGGETQYF. Here the CDR3 DNA reads TGTGCCAGCAGCTTAGCGGCTGGGGGCGGTGAGACCCAGTACTTC.

This clone occurred a few times. The chain employs TRBV27 and TRBJ2-7, with TRBD1 identical over 8 bases. Germline CDR1 and CDR2: MNHEY and SMNVEV (reference sequence). Trimming cost V 2 bases and J 2 bases; bases outside gene matches: 11. The length of the CDR3 is 17 residues. CDR3 bases: TGTGCCAGCAGTTTACTCCCGGAGGACAGGGTCCCCTACGAGCAGTACTTC. Translating gives CASSLLPEDRVPYEQYF.

This chain connects TRBV19 to TRBJ1-2; the match to TRBD1 covers 7 bases. Unmatched junction bases numbered 4, after V lost 0 bases and J lost 3 bases. This CDR3 contains 15 residues. In germline, CDR1 is LNHDA, CDR2 SQIVND (reference sequence). CDR3 protein: CASSIEPGGDYGYTF. The CDR3 region has the DNA TGTGCCAGTAGTATAGAGCCAGGGGGAGACTATGGCTACACCTTC. Together with reference TRBV19 and TRBJ1-2, the CDR3 gives the full variable domain: DGGITQSPKYLFRKEGQNVTLSCEQNLNHDAMYWYRQDPGQGLRLIYYSQIVNDFQKGDIAEGYSVSREKKESFPLTVTSAQKNPTAFYLCASSIEPGGDYGYTFGSGTRLTVV.

The V call is TRBV5-1, the J call TRBJ1-2, with D unclear. V gave up 8 bases and J gave up 4 bases, with 24 bases separating them. Germline values: CDR1 SGHRS, CDR2 YFSETQ. This CDR3 region has 16 residues. The CDR3 loop is CARPRGQFLTGYGYTF. In nucleotides, the CDR3 is TGCGCCAGACCCCGAGGGCAGTTTTTAACCGGCTATGGCTACACCTTC. The full variable domain, with the rest looked up from reference TRBV5-1 and TRBJ1-2, is KAGVTQTPRYLIKTRGQQVTLSCSPISGHRSVSWYQQTPGQGLQFLFEYFSETQRNKGNFPGRFSGRQFSNSRSEMNVSTLELGDSALYLCARPRGQFLTGYGYTFGSGTRLTVV.

This chain connects TRBV28 to TRBJ1-6; TRBD1 matches at 9 bases. Germline lookup yields CDR1 MDHEN and CDR2 SYDVKM. This CDR3 is built from 12 residues. The CDR3 DNA follows: TGTGGAGCCGGGACAGGGAATTCACCCCTCCACTTT. It yields the protein CGAGTGNSPLHF.

The genes are TRBV3-1 (or the pseudogene TRBV3-2) and TRBJ2-1, with D possibly being TRBD2 (5 bases). This CDR3 contains 15 residues. Trimming cost V 2 bases and J 1 base, with 9 bases left between them. Per the germline V gene, CDR1 is LGHDT and CDR2 is YNNKEL (reference sequence). The CDR3, as DNA: TGTGCCAGCAGCCAACTAGCCGTATCCTACAATGAGCAGTTCTTC. Protein product: CASSQLAVSYNEQFF.

The genes are TRBV19 and TRBJ1-3; D ambiguous. The CDR3 spans 14 residues. The germline V gene has CDR1 LNHDA and CDR2 SQIVND (reference sequence). The ends were cut back, 10 bases at V and 0 bases at J, with 13 bases in the middle. DNA of the CDR3: TGTGCCACCCGCATCGGGAGCTCTGGAAACACCATATATTTT. This translates into CATRIGSSGNTIYF. The entire variable domain, with the rest obtained from reference TRBV19 and TRBJ1-3, is as follows: DGGITQSPKYLFRKEGQNVTLSCEQNLNHDAMYWYRQDPGQGLRLIYYSQIVNDFQKGDIAEGYSVSREKKESFPLTVTSAQKNPTAFYLCATRIGSSGNTIYFGEGSWLTVV.

The V gene is TRBV28, the J gene TRBJ2-1; 8 bases fit TRBD2. The CDR3 is 15 amino acids. The V gene's germline CDR1 is MDHEN and CDR2 SYDVKM. Trimming removed 5 bases from V and 1 base from J; junction bases left unmatched: 4. The CDR3 loop is CASSTSGFSYNEQFF. CDR3 bases: TGTGCCAGCAGTACTAGCGGCTTTTCCTACAATGAGCAGTTCTTC. The full variable domain, in which reference TRBV28 and TRBJ2-1 provide the parts outside the CDR3, is DVKVTQSSRYLVKRTGEKVFLECVQDMDHENMFWYRQDPGLGLRLIYFSYDVKMKEKGDIPEGYSVSREKKERFSLILESASTNQTSMYLCASSTSGFSYNEQFFGPGTRLTVL.

The chain uses TRBV7-2 and TRBJ2-1; 13 nucleotides line up with TRBD2. V lost 5 bases and J lost 7; bases outside the gene matches: 8. The CDR3 runs to 16 residues. Looked up from germline, CDR1 is SGHTA and CDR2 is FQGNSA. The CDR3 here is CASSVSLAGGPNEQFF. In DNA, the CDR3 is TGTGCCAGCAGCGTTTCACTAGCGGGAGGGCCTAATGAGCAGTTCTTC.

There are a few counts of this clone. J is TRBJ2-3 and V is TRBV28; D unresolved. Germline V lookup: CDR1 MDHEN, CDR2 SYDVKM. The ends were cut back, 3 bases at V and 8 bases at J, with 9 bases in the middle. CDR3 length equals 12 residues. CDR3 nucleotide sequence: TGTGCCAGCAGTTTTACATATGGTACGCAGTATTTT. Protein sequence: CASSFTYGTQYF.

CDR3 region: CASSLVSFTGVRGQPQHF. CDR3 nucleotides: TGTGCCAGCAGTTTGGTTTCTTTCACAGGGGTACGGGGTCAGCCCCAGCATTTT. The chain has TRBV28 and TRBJ1-5; 7 bases match TRBD1. The CDR3 extends over 18 amino acids. In germline, CDR1 is MDHEN, CDR2 SYDVKM. With 3 bases clipped from V and 6 bases from J, the junction kept 17 bases outside the gene matches.